This T cell receptor (beta chain) was recovered during a study of CD8 T cells in Susac syndrome (dated by TCRdb to the late 2010s). Regarding the study in general: Among the sequenced Susac syndrome patients, six had clinically active disease and fewer than ten were in clinical remission. Susac syndrome patients were therapy-naive, on corticosteroids (some also receiving IVIg), or on IVIg alone at blood withdrawal. The study used repertoire sequencing to test whether antigen drove CD8+ T cell activation and differentiation in Susac syndrome.

RNA was extracted with the RNeasy kit and 0.5 to 1 ug was reverse transcribed using random hexamers. The immunoSEQ multiplex PCR assay, which covers 54 Vbeta and 13 Jbeta segments, was used to amplify TCR beta CDR3 regions. Bias from PCR amplification was corrected by using a synthetic template baseline for primer optimization and for computational correction. The study's own analysis went as follows. Reads were assigned to V, D and J genes according to IMGT and analyzed in immunoSEQ Analyzer, with only productive sequences retained. To calculate clonality, Shannon entropy was normalized by log2 of the number of productive unique sequences and then subtracted from one. For each patient and control, public and private clones were evaluated among the 100 most prevalent clones. Clones were defined as Susac-specific when absent from the healthy and MS cohorts, from about 1,100 published viral clones and from other ImmuneACCESS disease sequences. TCRdb took the public reads, trimmed them with fastp at Q25, ran MiXCR for clone calling and kept in-frame beta chains. Each CDR3 protein appears once, grouped with its most common genes and DNA. Clone size and V and J calls follow TCRdb, not the original study. For this sample there are 130,000 to 150,000 distinct CDR3 sequences; approximately 95% appear just once. Over 0.075% of the sample is held by the ten biggest clonotypes.

High-throughput TCR beta sequencing profiled peripheral blood CD8+ and CD4+ T cells from healthy donors, Susac syndrome patients and multiple sclerosis patients. The Susac syndrome patients fulfilled recently defined diagnostic criteria for definite or probable disease. Bulk CD8+ and CD4+ T cells were purified by magnetic negative isolation, while CD8+ TEMRA cells were enriched using FACS. Blood was drawn into EDTA tubes, processed within 24 hours, and PBMCs were isolated by density gradient centrifugation. PBMCs intended for TCR sequencing were cryopreserved in liquid nitrogen and thawed later in a water bath at 37 degrees C. The sorted or isolated CD4+, CD8+ and CD8+ TEMRA cells had a purity of 90% or higher. Regarding this clonotype: Its antigen is unknown. There are no base qualities to consult, and no much larger clone falls within one base.

Results the study describes overall, beyond this receptor: In patients with Susac syndrome, the CD4+ T cell repertoire showed no detectable clonal expansion. The study acknowledged that relatively few individuals were included in the TCR sequencing and HLA analysis.

Sequenced material: CD4+ T cells from PBMCs. The origin of this receptor is a human donor with Susac syndrome.

The DNA is as follows: TGTGCCACCAGCAGAGGACAGTTCAATCAGCCCCAGCATTTT. This gives the protein CATSRGQFNQPQHF. In this chain, TRBV15 is recombined with TRBJ1-5; D gene: possibly TRBD1, on 5 matching bases. The CDR3 numbers 14 residues from cysteine through phenylalanine. The DNA shown is the 42-base CDR3, in frame from base 1. The trim is 1 base for V and 3 bases for J, with a gap of 7 bases between the germline ends. CDR1 and CDR2, looked up from the germline V gene (reference sequence), are LNHNV and YYDKDF.